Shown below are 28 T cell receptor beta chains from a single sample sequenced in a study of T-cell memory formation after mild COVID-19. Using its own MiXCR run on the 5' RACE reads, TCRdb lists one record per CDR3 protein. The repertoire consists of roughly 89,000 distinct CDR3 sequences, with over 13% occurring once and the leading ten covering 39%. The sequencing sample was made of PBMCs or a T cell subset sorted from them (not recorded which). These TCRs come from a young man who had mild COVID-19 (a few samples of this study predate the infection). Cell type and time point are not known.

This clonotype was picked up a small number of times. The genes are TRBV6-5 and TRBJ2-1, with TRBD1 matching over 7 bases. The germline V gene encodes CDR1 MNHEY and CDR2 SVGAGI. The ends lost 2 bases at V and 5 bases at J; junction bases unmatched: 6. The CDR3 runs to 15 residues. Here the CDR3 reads CASSYAGGPNNEQFF. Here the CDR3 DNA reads TGTGCCAGCAGTTACGCAGGGGGTCCTAACAATGAGCAGTTCTTC.

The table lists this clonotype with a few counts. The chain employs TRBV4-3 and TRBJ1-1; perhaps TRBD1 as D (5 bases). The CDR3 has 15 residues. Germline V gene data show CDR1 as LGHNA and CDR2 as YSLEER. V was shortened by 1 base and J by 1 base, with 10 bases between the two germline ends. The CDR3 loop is CASSQGWGPNTEAFF. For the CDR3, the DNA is TGCGCCAGCAGCCAAGGGTGGGGACCGAACACTGAAGCTTTCTTT.

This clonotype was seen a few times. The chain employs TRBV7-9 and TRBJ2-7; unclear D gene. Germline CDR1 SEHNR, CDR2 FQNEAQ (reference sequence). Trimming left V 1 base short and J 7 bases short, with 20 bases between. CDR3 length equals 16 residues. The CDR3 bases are TGTGCCAGCAGCTTAGATTCTCGTTTACCATTGGGGGAGCAGTACGTC. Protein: CASSLDSRLPLGEQYV.

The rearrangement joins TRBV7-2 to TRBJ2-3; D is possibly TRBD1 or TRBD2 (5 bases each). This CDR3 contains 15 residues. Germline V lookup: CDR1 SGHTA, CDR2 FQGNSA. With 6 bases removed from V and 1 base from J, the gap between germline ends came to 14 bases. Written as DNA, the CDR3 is TGTGCCAGCAGTCCCGAGGGGTTTCGCACAGATACGCAGTATTTT. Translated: CASSPEGFRTDTQYF.

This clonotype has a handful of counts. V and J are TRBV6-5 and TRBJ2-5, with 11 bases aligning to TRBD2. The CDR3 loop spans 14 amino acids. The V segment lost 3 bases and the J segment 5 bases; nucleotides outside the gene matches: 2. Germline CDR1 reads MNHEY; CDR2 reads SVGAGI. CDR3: CASSYTSGGETQYF. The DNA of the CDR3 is TGTGCCAGCAGTTATACTAGCGGGGGCGAGACCCAGTACTTC.

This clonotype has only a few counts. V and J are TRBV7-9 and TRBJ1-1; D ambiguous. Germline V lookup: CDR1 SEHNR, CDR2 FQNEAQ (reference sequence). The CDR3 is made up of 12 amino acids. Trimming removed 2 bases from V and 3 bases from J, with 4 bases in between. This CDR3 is CASSLLDTEAFF. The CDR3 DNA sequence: TGTGCCAGCAGCTTATTAGACACTGAAGCTTTCTTT.

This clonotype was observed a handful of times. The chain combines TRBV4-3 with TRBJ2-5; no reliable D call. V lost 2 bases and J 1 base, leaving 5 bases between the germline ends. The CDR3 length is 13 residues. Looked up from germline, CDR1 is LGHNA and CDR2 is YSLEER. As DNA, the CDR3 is TGCGCCAGCAGCCAATCCGTCCAAGAGACCCAGTACTTC. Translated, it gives CASSQSVQETQYF.

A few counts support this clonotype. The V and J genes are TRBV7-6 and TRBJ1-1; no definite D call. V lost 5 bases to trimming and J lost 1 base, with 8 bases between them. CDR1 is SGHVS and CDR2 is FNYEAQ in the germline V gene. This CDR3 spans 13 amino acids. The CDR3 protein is CASSPRKNTEAFF. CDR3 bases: TGTGCCAGCAGCCCACGTAAGAACACTGAAGCTTTCTTT.

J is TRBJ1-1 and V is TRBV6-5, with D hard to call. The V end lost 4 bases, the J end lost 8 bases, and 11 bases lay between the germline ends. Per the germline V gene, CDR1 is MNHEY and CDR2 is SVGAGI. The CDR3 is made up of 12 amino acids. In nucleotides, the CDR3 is TGTGCCAGCAGTTCCATGGACGGGGAAGCTTTCTTT. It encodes CASSSMDGEAFF.

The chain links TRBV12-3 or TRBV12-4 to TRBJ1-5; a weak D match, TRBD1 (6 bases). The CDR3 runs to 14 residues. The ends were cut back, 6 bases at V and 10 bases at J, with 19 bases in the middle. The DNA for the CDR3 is TGTGCCAGCAGGATGGACAGCTCCAATCGACCCCAGCATTTT. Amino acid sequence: CASRMDSSNRPQHF.

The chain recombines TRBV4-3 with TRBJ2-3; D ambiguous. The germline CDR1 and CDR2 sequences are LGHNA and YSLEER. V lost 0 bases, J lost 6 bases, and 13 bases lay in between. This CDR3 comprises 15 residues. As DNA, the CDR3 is TGCGCCAGCAGCCAAGAAAGGAGTTTCTGGGATACGCAGTATTTT. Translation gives CASSQERSFWDTQYF.

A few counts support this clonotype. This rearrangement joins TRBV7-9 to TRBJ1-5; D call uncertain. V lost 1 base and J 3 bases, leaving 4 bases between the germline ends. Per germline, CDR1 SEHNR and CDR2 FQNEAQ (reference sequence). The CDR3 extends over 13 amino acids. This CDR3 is CASSLGINQPQHF. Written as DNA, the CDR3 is TGTGCCAGCAGCTTAGGCATCAATCAGCCCCAGCATTTT.

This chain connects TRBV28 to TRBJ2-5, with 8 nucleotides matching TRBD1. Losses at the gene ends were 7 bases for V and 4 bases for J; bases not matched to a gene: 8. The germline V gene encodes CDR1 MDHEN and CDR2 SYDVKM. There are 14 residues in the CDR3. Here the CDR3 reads CASTRQGIGETQYF. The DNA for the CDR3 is TGTGCCAGCACCCGACAGGGGATAGGAGAGACCCAGTACTTC.

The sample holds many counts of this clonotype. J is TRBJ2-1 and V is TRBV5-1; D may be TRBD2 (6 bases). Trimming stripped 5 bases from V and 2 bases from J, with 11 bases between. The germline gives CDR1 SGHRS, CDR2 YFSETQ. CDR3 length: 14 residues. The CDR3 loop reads CASSRGWTYNEQFF. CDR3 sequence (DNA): TGCGCCAGCAGTCGGGGGTGGACCTACAATGAGCAGTTCTTC.

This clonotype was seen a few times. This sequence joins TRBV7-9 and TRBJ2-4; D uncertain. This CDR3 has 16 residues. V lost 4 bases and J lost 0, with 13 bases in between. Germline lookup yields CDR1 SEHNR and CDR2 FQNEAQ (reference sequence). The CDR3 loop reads CASSSPTLLAKNIQYF. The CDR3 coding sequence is TGTGCCAGCAGCTCACCCACCTTATTAGCCAAAAACATTCAGTACTTC.

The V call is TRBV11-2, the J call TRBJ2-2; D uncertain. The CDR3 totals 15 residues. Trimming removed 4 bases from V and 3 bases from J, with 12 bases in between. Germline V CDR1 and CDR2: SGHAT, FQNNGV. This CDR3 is CASSSWTEHTGELFF. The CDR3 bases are TGTGCCAGCAGCTCATGGACCGAGCACACCGGGGAGCTGTTTTTT. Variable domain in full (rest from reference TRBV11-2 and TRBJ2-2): EAGVAQSPRYKIIEKRQSVAFWCNPISGHATLYWYQQILGQGPKLLIQFQNNGVVDDSQLPKDRFSAERLKGVDSTLKIQPAKLEDSAVYLCASSSWTEHTGELFFGEGSRLTVL.

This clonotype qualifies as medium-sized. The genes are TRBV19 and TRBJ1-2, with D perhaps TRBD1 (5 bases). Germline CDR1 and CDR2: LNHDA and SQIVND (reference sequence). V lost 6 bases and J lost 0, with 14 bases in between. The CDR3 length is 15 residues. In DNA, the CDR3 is TGTGCCAGTAGAATGTTCCAGGGAGCTAACTATGGCTACACCTTC. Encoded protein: CASRMFQGANYGYTF.

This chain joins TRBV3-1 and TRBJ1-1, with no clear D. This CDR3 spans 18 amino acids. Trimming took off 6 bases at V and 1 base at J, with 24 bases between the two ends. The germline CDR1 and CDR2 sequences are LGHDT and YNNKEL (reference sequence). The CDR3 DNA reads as TGTGCCAGCAGACCCAAATTCCGGGCCACGGAGAGGAACACTGAAGCTTTCTTT. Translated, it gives CASRPKFRATERNTEAFF.

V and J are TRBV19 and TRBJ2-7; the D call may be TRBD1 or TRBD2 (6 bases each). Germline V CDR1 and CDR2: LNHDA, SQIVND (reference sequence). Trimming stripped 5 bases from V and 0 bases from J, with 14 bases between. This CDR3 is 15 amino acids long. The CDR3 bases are TGTGCCAGTAGTGCGGCAAGGGGGGCCTCCTACGAGCAGTACTTC. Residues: CASSAARGASYEQYF.

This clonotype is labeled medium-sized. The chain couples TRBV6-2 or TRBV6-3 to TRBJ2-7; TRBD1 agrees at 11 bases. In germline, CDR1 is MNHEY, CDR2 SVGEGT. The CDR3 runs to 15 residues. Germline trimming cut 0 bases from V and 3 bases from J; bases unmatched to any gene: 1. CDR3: CASSYSGTGGYEQYV. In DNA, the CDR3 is TGTGCCAGCAGTTACTCCGGGACAGGGGGCTACGAGCAGTACGTC.

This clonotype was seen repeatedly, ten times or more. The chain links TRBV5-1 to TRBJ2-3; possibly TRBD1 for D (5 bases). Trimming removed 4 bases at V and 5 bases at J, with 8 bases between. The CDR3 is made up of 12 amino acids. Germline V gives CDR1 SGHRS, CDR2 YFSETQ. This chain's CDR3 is CASSPREDTQYF. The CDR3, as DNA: TGCGCCAGCAGCCCCAGGGAAGATACGCAGTATTTT.

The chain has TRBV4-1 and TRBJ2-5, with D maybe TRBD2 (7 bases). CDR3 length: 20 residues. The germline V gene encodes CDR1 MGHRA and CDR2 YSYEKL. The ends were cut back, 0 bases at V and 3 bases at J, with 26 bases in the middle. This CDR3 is CASSQEARGATVRTKETQYF. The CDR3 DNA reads TGCGCCAGCAGCCAAGAAGCCCGGGGGGCCACAGTTCGAACCAAAGAGACCCAGTACTTC.

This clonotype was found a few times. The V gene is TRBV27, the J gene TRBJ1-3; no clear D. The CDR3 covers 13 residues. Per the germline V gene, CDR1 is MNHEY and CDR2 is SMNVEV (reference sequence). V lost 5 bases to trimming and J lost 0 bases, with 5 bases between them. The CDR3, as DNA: TGTGCCAGCAGTCAGAGCTCTGGAAACACCATATATTTT. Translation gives CASSQSSGNTIYF.

In DNA form, the CDR3 reads TGTGCCAGCCGCCCTATGGGGGCCTCGAGCAATCAGCCCCAGCATTTT. Amino acid sequence: CASRPMGASSNQPQHF. The J gene is TRBJ1-5, the V gene TRBV5-8; a possible D gene is TRBD1 (6 bases). The germline V gene encodes CDR1 SGHTS and CDR2 YDEGEE. With 7 bases removed from V and 1 base from J, the gap between germline ends came to 18 bases. CDR3 length: 16 residues. The full variable domain, completed using reference TRBV5-8 and TRBJ1-5, is EAGVTQSPTHLIKTRGQQATLRCSPISGHTSVYWYQQALGLGLQFLLWYDEGEERNRGNFPPRFSGRQFPNYSSELNVNALELEDSALYLCASRPMGASSNQPQHFGDGTRLSIL.

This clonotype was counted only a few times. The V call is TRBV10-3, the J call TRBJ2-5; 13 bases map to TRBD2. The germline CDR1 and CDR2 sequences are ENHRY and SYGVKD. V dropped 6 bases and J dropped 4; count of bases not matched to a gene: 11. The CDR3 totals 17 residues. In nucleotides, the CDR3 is TGTGCCATCAGGATGGAAGGACTAGCGGGGGTTTCAGAGACCCAGTACTTC. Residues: CAIRMEGLAGVSETQYF.

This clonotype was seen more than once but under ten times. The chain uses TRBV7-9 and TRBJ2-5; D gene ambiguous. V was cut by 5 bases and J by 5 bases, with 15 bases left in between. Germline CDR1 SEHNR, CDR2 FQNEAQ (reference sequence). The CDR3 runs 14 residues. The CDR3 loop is CASSRRSRVETQYF. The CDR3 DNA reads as TGTGCCAGCAGCCGGCGATCTAGGGTTGAGACCCAGTACTTC.

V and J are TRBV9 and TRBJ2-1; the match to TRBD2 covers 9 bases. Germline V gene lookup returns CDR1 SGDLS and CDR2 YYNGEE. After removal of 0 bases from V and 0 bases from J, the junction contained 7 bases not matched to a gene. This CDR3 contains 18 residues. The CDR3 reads CASSVGLAGQSSYNEQFF. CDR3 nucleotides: TGTGCCAGCAGCGTAGGGCTAGCGGGGCAAAGCTCCTACAATGAGCAGTTCTTC. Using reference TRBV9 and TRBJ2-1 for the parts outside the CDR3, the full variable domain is DSGVTQTPKHLITATGQRVTLRCSPRSGDLSVYWYQQSLDQGLQFLIQYYNGEERAKGNILERFSAQQFPDLHSELNLSSLELGDSALYFCASSVGLAGQSSYNEQFFGPGTRLTVL.

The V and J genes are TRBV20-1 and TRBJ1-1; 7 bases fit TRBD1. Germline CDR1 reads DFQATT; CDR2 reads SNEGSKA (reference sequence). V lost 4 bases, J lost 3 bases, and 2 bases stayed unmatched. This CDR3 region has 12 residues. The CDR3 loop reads CSANRGDTEAFF. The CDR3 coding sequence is TGCAGTGCTAACAGGGGTGACACTGAAGCTTTCTTT.